A selection of T cell receptor beta chains follows, all from one sample in a study of T cell responses to AZD1222 COVID-19 vaccine. The method was immunoSEQ multiplex PCR; TCRdb's version includes in-frame clones alone and lacks a portion of them. Of roughly 150,000 clones in the sample, 88% were seen once. The source was peripheral blood, collected on day 0 of MenACWY control vaccination. These receptors all stem from an adult in good health. Both conserved end residues are part of each CDR3. The D gene is left open where the match is weak. The size entry is marked missing in some rows and otherwise reads once, few, many or a size class.

d_call | clone_size | j_call | cdr3_length | v_call | cdr3_nt | cdr3_aa
TRBD2 | - | TRBJ2-7 | 15 | TRBV7-9 | TGTGCCAGCAGCTTACTGGCTAGCGGGATCGACGAGCAGTACTTC | CASSLLASGIDEQYF
- | - | TRBJ1-5 | 13 | TRBV18 | TGTGCCAGCAACAGGGAAATCGATCAGCCCCAGCATTTT | CASNREIDQPQHF
TRBD2 | - | TRBJ2-3 | 17 | TRBV11-2 | TGTGCCAGCAGCCGGGGTAGCGGGGGACAAAGCACAGATACGCAGTATTTT | CASSRGSGGQSTDTQYF
TRBD1 | - | TRBJ2-5 | 14 | TRBV5-1 | TGCGCCAGCAGGGATGACAGGGATATGAAGACCCAGTACTTC | CASRDDRDMKTQYF
- | - | TRBJ2-7 | 11 | TRBV25-1 | TGTGCCAGCAGTGAATATGGCGAGCAGTACTTC | CASSEYGEQYF
- | - | TRBJ1-5 | 12 | TRBV12-3/TRBV12-4 | TGTGCCAGCAGTTGGGGGGGACAGCCCCAGCATTTT | CASSWGGQPQHF
- | - | TRBJ1-2 | 15 | TRBV4-3 | TGCGCCAGCAGCCAAGAGGGGGCGGTGGGGTATGGCTACACCTTC | CASSQEGAVGYGYTF
TRBD1 | - | TRBJ2-7 | 15 | TRBV7-6 | TGTGCCAGCAGCTCAAAACAGGGGGGTCTGGACGAGCAGTACTTC | CASSSKQGGLDEQYF
- | - | TRBJ1-2 | 13 | TRBV19 | TGTGCCAGTAGTCCGCCTGACTACTATGGCTACACCTTC | CASSPPDYYGYTF
- | - | TRBJ1-3 | 16 | TRBV3-1/TRBV3-2 | TGTGCCAGCAGCCAAGATCTCGGGGGTTCTGGAAACACCATATATTTT | CASSQDLGGSGNTIYF
TRBD1 | once | TRBJ2-5 | 13 | TRBV9 | TGTGCCACCTCGACAGGGTACGGAGAGACCCAGTACTTC | CATSTGYGETQYF
- | - | TRBJ2-5 | 11 | TRBV7-6 | TGTGCCAGCAGCCTGAAAGAGACCCAGTACTTC | CASSLKETQYF
- | - | TRBJ2-1 | 14 | TRBV29-1 | TGCAGCGTTGACCCCCAAGGGGGCTACAATGAGCAGTTCTTC | CSVDPQGGYNEQFF
TRBD2 | - | TRBJ2-7 | 14 | TRBV6-5 | TGTGCCAGCAGACTCGCACTAGCGGCCTACGAGCAGTACTTC | CASRLALAAYEQYF
TRBD2 | - | TRBJ2-7 | 16 | TRBV27 | TGTGCCAGTTCGGGGGGGACTCCCCCCCGAGGGTACGAGCAGTACTTC | CASSGGTPPRGYEQYF
- | - | TRBJ1-3 | 14 | TRBV5-8 | TGTGCCAGCAGCTCACTAAGACAGGGAAACACCATATATTTT | CASSSLRQGNTIYF
TRBD2 | - | TRBJ2-5 | 15 | TRBV5-4 | TGTGCCAGCAGCTCCCAGACTAGCTCCCGAGAGACCCAGTACTTC | CASSSQTSSRETQYF
- | - | TRBJ2-3 | 15 | TRBV11-3 | TGTGCCAGCAGGAGGGAACAGGGAGGCACAGATACGCAGTATTTT | CASRREQGGTDTQYF
- | - | TRBJ1-6 | 13 | TRBV6-5 | TGTGCCAGCAGTCTTGGGTATCGTTCACCCCTCCACTTT | CASSLGYRSPLHF
TRBD1 | - | TRBJ1-3 | 14 | TRBV27 | TGTGCCAGCAGTTCTGGGACAGGGGGGAACACCATATATTTT | CASSSGTGGNTIYF
- | few | TRBJ1-5 | 15 | TRBV27 | TGTGCCAGCAGCCTCTTGGGAGGGGGCAATCAGCCCCAGCATTTT | CASSLLGGGNQPQHF
- | - | TRBJ2-7 | 14 | TRBV4-3 | TGCGCCAGCAGCCAAGATTACCAGACATACGAGCAGTACTTC | CASSQDYQTYEQYF
- | - | TRBJ1-1 | 13 | TRBV5-1 | TGCGCCAGCAGCAGCCAGGCGAACACTGAAGCTTTCTTT | CASSSQANTEAFF
TRBD1 | - | TRBJ1-6 | 16 | TRBV10-2 | TGCGCCAGCAGTGAAGCAGGGGGCGTCTCAAAATCACCCCTCCACTTT | CASSEAGGVSKSPLHF
- | - | TRBJ2-7 | 14 | TRBV6-5 | TGTGCCAGCAGTCTATCTAGCGACCTCTACGAGCAGTACTTC | CASSLSSDLYEQYF
TRBD1 | - | TRBJ1-1 | 17 | TRBV25-1 | TGTGCCAGCAGTGCCCGTCCCGGGACAGGGGGGGGCACTGAAGCTTTCTTT | CASSARPGTGGGTEAFF
- | - | TRBJ1-2 | 14 | TRBV5-1 | TGCGCCAGCAGCTTGGGTGGAGCTAACTATGGCTACACCTTC | CASSLGGANYGYTF
- | few | TRBJ1-5 | 15 | TRBV28 | TGTGCCAGCACCCCCTTAGGGAGCTTAAATCAGCCCCAGCATTTT | CASTPLGSLNQPQHF
- | many | TRBJ2-2 | 15 | TRBV28 | TGTGCCAGCAGCCGTGGGCAGTATAGCACCGGGGAGCTGTTTTTT | CASSRGQYSTGELFF
- | - | TRBJ2-1 | 14 | TRBV5-1 | TGCGCCAGCAGCGGGGGACTGTCCTACAATGAGCAGTTCTTC | CASSGGLSYNEQFF
TRBD2 | - | TRBJ2-7 | 16 | TRBV7-2 | TGTGCCAGCAGCTTAGTAGGACTAGCGGAGACCTACGAGCAGTACTTC | CASSLVGLAETYEQYF
TRBD1 | - | TRBJ2-7 | 15 | TRBV14 | TGTGCCAGCAGCCAAGTCTGGGGACAGGCCTACGAGCAGTACTTC | CASSQVWGQAYEQYF
- | once | TRBJ1-2 | 15 | TRBV5-6 | TGTGCCAGCAGCTTGGTGGCAGGACCCTACTATGGCTACACCTTC | CASSLVAGPYYGYTF
TRBD1 | - | TRBJ2-5 | 13 | TRBV18 | TGTGCCAGCTCGCCTGGACAGGGAGAGACCCAGTACTTC | CASSPGQGETQYF
TRBD1 | - | TRBJ1-2 | 13 | TRBV5-6 | TGTGCCAGCAGCTCGGGACAGAGCTATGGCTACACCTTC | CASSSGQSYGYTF
TRBD2 | - | TRBJ2-3 | 17 | TRBV7-9 | TGTGCCAGCAGCGGTAGGAGAGATAGCGGGAGCACAGATACGCAGTATTTT | CASSGRRDSGSTDTQYF
- | - | TRBJ1-1 | 16 | TRBV7-9 | TGTGCCAGCAGCCCCTCTATTGGCAGAGGACACACTGAAGCTTTCTTT | CASSPSIGRGHTEAFF
- | - | TRBJ1-1 | 15 | TRBV29-1 | TGCAGCGTTGAAGATCTAGGGACACCGAACACTGAAGCTTTCTTT | CSVEDLGTPNTEAFF
- | - | TRBJ2-7 | 14 | TRBV28 | TGTGCCAGCAGTTTAGGGAGAAGGGCCTACGAGCAGTACTTC | CASSLGRRAYEQYF
TRBD2 | - | TRBJ2-7 | 17 | TRBV5-5 | TGTGCCAGCAGCCTTGGGCGGGGGGGCCCGAGGTCCTACGAGCAGTACTTC | CASSLGRGGPRSYEQYF
TRBD1 | - | TRBJ2-1 | 14 | TRBV7-3 | TGTGCCAGCAGCTTAGGACAGGGGGCGGGTGAGCAGTTCTTC | CASSLGQGAGEQFF
- | few | TRBJ1-1 | 13 | TRBV28 | TGTGCCAGCAGTTTATTCGGCAGGACTGAAGCTTTCTTT | CASSLFGRTEAFF
TRBD1 | - | TRBJ2-2 | 15 | TRBV14 | TGTGCCAGCAGCCACCGGGACAGGGTTGGCGGGGAGCTGTTTTTT | CASSHRDRVGGELFF
- | - | TRBJ1-2 | 15 | TRBV5-5 | TGTGCCAGCAGCTTGTTGCCAGGGGCCAGCTATGGCTACACCTTC | CASSLLPGASYGYTF
- | - | TRBJ2-2 | 16 | TRBV11-2 | TGTGCCAGCAGCTTACAGGGCAGCTTGAACACCGGGGAGCTGTTTTTT | CASSLQGSLNTGELFF
TRBD2 | few | TRBJ2-1 | 16 | TRBV30 | TGTGCCTGGACCCCACTTGGTAGCGGGACCTACAATGAGCAGTTCTTC | CAWTPLGSGTYNEQFF
TRBD1 | - | TRBJ1-6 | 14 | TRBV2 | TGTGCCAGCAGTGAAGGGACAGGTCACTCACCCCTCCACTTT | CASSEGTGHSPLHF
- | - | TRBJ1-3 | 17 | TRBV6-2/TRBV6-3 | TGTGCCAGCAGTTCTCCCTACACCTCGCTCTCTGGAAACACCATATATTTT | CASSSPYTSLSGNTIYF
- | - | TRBJ2-1 | 15 | TRBV19 | TGTGCCAGTAGTAAGGGGGGCCTGGGAGACAATGAGCAGTTCTTC | CASSKGGLGDNEQFF